The clone carrying this T cell receptor beta chain was observed at least ten times. RNA transcripts served as template for amplifying TCR beta CDR3 sequences. RT-PCR in the first round used HTBI primers; a second-round multiplex PCR followed. TCRdb reprocessed the multiplex PCR reads with MiXCR, giving one entry per CDR3 protein. The table lists 200,000 to 250,000 distinct CDR3 sequences, approximately 29% of them singletons, with 9.1% in the top ten. The source of the sample is a study of Graves' ophthalmopathy and Graves' hyperthyroidism. The CDR3 is made up of 14 amino acids. Trimming cost V 2 bases and J 8 bases, with 15 bases left between them. Germline V gene data show CDR1 as MNHEY and CDR2 as SVGAGI.

The sequencing input was peripheral blood. The chain has TRBV6-5 and TRBJ1-2; tentative D call: TRBD1 (5 bases). This TCR came from a man aged 45-65 years with Graves' ophthalmopathy. The CDR3: CASSYGALKGGYTF. CDR3 sequence (DNA): TGTGCCAGCAGTTACGGCGCCCTCAAGGGGGGCTACACCTTC.